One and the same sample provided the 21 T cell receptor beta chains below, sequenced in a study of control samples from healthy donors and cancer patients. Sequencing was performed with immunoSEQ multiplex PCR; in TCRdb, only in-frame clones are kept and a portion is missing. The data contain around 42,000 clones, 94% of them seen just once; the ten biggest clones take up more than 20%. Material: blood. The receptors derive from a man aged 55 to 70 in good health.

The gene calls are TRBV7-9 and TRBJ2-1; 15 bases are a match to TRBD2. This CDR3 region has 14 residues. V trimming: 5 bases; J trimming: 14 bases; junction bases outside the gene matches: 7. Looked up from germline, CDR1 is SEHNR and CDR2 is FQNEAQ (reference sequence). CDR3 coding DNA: TGTGCCAGCAGCGCCGGACTAGCGGGAGGGCCAGAGTTCTTC. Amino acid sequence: CASSAGLAGGPEFF.

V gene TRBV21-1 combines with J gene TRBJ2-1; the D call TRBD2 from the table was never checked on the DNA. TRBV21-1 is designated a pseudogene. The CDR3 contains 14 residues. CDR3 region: CASSKCGAKNEQFF. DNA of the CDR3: TGTGCCAGCAGCAAGTGCGGAGCCAAGAATGAGCAGTTCTTC.

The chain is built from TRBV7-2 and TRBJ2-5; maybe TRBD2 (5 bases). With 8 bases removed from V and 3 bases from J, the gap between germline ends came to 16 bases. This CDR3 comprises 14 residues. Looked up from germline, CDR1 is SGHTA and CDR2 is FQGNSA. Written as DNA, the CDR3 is TGTGCCAGCGTACTTGGGCTAGCAGAAGAGACCCAGTACTTC. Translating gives CASVLGLAEETQYF. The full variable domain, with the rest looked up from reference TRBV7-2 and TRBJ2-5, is GAGVSQSPSNKVTEKGKDVELRCDPISGHTALYWYRQSLGQGLEFLIYFQGNSAPDKSGLPSDRFSAERTGGSVSTLTIQRTQQEDSAVYLCASVLGLAEETQYFGPGTRLLVL.

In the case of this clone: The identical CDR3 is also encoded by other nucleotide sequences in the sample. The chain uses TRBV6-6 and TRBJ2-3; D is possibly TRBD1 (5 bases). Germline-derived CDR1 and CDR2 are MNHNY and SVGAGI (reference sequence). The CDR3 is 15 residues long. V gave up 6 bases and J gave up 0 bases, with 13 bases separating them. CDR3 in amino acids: CASSQSWGSTDTQYF. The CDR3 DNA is TGTGCCAGCAGCCAGAGTTGGGGCAGCACAGATACGCAGTATTTT.

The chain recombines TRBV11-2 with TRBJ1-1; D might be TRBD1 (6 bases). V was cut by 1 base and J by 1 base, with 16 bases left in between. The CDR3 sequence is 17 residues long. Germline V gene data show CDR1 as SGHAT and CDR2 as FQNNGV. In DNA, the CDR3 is TGTGCCAGCAGCTTAGGGCCCGGCAGGGGTTGGAACACTGAAGCTTTCTTT. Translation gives CASSLGPGRGWNTEAFF.

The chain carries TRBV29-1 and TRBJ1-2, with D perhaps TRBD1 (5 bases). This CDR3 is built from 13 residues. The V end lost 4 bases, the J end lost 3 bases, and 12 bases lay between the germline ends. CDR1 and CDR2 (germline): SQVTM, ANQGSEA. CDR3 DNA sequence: TGCAGCGTTGTCTCGGCAGGGCACTATGGCTACACCTTC. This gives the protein CSVVSAGHYGYTF.

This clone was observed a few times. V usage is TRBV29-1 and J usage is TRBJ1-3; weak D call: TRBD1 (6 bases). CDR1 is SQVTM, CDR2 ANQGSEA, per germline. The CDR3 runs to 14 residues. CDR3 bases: TGCTCCGGGAGAGTACAGGGATCAGGAAACACCATATATTTT. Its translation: CSGRVQGSGNTIYF.

Here the CDR3 DNA reads TGTGCCAGCAGCTCCGGGACAATTAATTCACCCCTCCACTTT. Residues: CASSSGTINSPLHF. This chain joins TRBV7-3 and TRBJ1-6; tentatively, D is TRBD1 (6 bases). V was pared by 4 bases and J by 6 bases, with 10 bases between. CDR1 is SGHTA and CDR2 is FQGTGA in the germline V gene. This CDR3 has 14 amino acids.

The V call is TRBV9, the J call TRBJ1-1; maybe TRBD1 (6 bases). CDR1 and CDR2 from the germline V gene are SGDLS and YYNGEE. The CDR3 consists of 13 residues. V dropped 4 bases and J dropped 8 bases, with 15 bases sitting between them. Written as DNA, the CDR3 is TGTGCCAGCAGCCCGGGGCAGGGGAGGGAAGCTTTCTTT. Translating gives CASSPGQGREAFF. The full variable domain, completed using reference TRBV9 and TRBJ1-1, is DSGVTQTPKHLITATGQRVTLRCSPRSGDLSVYWYQQSLDQGLQFLIQYYNGEERAKGNILERFSAQQFPDLHSELNLSSLELGDSALYFCASSPGQGREAFFGQGTRLTVV.

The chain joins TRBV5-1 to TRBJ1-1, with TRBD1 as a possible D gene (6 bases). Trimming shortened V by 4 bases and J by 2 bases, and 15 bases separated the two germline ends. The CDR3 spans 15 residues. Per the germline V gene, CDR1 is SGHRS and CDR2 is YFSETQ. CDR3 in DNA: TGCGCCAGCAGCACCAATCCGGACAGAAACACTGAAGCTTTCTTT. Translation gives CASSTNPDRNTEAFF.

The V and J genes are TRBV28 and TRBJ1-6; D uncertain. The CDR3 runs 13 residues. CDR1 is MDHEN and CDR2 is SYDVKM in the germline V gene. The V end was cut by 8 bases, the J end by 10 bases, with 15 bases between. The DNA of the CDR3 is TGTGCCAGCTTCGAGCAGGCGGACTCACCCCTCCACTTT. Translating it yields CASFEQADSPLHF.

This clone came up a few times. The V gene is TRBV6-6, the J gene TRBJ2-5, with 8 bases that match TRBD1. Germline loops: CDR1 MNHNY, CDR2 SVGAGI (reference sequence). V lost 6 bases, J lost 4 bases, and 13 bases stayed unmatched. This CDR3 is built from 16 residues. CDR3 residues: CASRLRTGRGPETQYF. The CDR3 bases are TGTGCCAGCAGACTCCGGACAGGGCGGGGTCCAGAGACCCAGTACTTC.

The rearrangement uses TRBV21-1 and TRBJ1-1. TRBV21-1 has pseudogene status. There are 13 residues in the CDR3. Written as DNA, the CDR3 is TGTGCCAGCGCCCGGGGGATGAACACTGAAGCTTTCTTT. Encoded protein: CASARGMNTEAFF.

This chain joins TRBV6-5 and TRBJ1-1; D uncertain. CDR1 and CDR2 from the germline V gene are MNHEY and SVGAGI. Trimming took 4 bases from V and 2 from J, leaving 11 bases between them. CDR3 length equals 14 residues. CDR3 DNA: TGTGCCAGCAGTTTGACCGCCTCCAACACTGAAGCTTTCTTT. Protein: CASSLTASNTEAFF.

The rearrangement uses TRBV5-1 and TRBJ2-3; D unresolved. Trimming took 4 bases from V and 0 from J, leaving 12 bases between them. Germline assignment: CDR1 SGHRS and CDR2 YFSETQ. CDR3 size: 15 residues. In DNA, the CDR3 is TGCGCCAGCAGCCCAGGACGGTCCAGCACAGATACGCAGTATTTT. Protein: CASSPGRSSTDTQYF.

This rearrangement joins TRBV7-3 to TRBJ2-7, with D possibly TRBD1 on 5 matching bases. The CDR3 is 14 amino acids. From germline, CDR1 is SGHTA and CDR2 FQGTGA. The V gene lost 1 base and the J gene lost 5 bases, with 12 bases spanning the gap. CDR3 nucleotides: TGTGCCAGCAGCTTAAATCGACAGAGTGACGAGCAGTACTTC. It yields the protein CASSLNRQSDEQYF.

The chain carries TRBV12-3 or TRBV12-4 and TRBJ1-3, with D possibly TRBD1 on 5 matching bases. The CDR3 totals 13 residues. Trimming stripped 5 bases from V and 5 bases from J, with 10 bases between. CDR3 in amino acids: CASSVAGRNTIYF. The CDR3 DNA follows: TGTGCCAGCAGTGTCGCAGGGAGAAACACCATATATTTT.

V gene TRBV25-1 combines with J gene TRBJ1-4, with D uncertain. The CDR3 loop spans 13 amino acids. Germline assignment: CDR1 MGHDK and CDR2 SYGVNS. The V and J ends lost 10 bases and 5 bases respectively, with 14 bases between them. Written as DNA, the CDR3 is TGTGCCACCCACCGGACCGAGAATGAAAAACTGTTTTTT. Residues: CATHRTENEKLFF.

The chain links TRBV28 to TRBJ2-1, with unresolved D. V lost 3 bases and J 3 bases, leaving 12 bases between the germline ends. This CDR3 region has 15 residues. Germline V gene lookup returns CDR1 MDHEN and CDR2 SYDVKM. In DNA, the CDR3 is TGTGCCAGCAGTTTTGGCTCAACCGACTACAATGAGCAGTTCTTC. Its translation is CASSFGSTDYNEQFF. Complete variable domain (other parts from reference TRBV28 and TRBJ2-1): DVKVTQSSRYLVKRTGEKVFLECVQDMDHENMFWYRQDPGLGLRLIYFSYDVKMKEKGDIPEGYSVSREKKERFSLILESASTNQTSMYLCASSFGSTDYNEQFFGPGTRLTVL.

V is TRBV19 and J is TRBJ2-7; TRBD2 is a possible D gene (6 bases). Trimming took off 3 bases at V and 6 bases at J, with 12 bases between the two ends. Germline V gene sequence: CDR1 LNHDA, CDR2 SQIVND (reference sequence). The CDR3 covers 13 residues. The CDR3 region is CASSIGGGGEQYF. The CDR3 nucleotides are TGTGCCAGTAGTATTGGTGGGGGAGGCGAGCAGTACTTC.

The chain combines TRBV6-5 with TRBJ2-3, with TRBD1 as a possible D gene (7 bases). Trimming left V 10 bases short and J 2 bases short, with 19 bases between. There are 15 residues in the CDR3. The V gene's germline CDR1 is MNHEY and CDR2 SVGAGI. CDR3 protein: CATQGVSGLTDTQYF. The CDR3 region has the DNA TGTGCCACCCAGGGGGTCAGCGGGCTCACAGATACGCAGTATTTT.